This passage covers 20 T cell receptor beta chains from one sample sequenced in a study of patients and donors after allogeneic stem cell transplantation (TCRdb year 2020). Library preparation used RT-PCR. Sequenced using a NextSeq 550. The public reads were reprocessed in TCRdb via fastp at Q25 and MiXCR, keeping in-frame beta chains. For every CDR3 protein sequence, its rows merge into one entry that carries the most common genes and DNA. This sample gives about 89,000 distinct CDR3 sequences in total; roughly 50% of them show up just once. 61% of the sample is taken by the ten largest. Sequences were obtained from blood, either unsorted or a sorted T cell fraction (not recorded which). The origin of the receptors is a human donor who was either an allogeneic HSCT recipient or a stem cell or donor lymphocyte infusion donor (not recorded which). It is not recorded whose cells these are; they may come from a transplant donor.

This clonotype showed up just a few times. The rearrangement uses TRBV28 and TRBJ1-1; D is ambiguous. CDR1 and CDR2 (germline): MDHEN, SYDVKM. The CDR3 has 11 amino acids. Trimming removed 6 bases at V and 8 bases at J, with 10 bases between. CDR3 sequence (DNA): TGTGCCAGCAGCTTTAGCCGCGAAGCTTTCTTT. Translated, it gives CASSFSREAFF.

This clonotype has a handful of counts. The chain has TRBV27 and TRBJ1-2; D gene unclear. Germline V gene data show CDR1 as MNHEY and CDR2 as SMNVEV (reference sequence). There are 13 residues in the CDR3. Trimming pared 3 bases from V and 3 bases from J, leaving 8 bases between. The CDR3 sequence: CASSLTPYYGYTF. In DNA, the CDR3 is TGTGCCAGCAGTTTGACACCGTACTATGGCTACACCTTC.

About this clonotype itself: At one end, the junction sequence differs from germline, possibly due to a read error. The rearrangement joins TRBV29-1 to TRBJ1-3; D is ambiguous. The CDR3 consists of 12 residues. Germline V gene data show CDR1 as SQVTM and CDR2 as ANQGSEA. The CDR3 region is CSAEGTGNTICF. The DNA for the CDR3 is TGCAGCGCAGAGGGTACCGGAAACACCATATGTTTT.

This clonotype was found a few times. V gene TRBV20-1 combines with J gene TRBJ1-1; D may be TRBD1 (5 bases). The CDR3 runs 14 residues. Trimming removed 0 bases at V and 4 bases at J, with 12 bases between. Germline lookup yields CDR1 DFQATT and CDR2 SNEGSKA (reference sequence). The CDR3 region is CSAREWGSGTEAFF. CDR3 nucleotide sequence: TGCAGTGCTAGAGAATGGGGGTCGGGCACTGAAGCTTTCTTT.

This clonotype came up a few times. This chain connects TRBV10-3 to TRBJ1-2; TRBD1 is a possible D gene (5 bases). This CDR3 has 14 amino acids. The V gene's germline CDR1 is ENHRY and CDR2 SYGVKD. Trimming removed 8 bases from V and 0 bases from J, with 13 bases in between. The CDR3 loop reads CAIPERGPNYGYTF. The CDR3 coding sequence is TGTGCCATCCCTGAGAGGGGACCTAACTATGGCTACACCTTC.

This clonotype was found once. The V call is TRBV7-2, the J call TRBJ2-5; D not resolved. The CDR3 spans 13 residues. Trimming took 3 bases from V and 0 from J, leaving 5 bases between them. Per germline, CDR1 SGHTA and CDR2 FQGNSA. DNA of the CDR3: TGTGCCAGCAGCTTCCTTTACCAAGAGACCCAGTACTTC. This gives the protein CASSFLYQETQYF.

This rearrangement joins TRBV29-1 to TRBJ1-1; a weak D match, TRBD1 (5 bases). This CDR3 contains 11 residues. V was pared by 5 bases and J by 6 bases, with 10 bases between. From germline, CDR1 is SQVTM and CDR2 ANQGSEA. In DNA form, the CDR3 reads TGCAGCGTTCCAGGGAGGGCTGAAGCTTTCTTT. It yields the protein CSVPGRAEAFF.

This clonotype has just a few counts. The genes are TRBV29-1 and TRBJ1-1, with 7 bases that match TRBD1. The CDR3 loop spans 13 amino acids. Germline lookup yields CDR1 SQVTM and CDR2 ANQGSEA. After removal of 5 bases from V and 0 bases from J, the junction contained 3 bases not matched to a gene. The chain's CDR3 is CSVSGQLNTEAFF. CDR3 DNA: TGCAGCGTTTCGGGACAGTTGAACACTGAAGCTTTCTTT.

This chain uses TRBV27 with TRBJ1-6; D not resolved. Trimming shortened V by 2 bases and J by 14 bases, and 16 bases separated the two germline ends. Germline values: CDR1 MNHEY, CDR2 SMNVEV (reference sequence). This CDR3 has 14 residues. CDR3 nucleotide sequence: TGTGCCAGCAGTTTAGACAAGAGGGCTTCGACCCTCCACTTT. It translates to CASSLDKRASTLHF.

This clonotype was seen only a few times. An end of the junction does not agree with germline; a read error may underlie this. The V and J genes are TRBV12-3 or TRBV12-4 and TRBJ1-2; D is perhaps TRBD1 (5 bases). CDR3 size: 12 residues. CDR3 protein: CASSLNHQGDIF. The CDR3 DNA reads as TGTGCCAGCAGTTTAAATCACCAGGGAGACATATTC.

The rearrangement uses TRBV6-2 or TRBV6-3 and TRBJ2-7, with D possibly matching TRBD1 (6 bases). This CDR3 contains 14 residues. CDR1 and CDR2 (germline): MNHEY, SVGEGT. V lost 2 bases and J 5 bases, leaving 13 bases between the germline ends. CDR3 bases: TGTGCCAGCAGTTACCCGAGACAGGATCACGAGCAGTACTTC. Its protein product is CASSYPRQDHEQYF.

Here the CDR3 DNA reads TGCAGCGTTACAGGGGAGAACTATGGCTACACCTTC. Translation gives CSVTGENYGYTF. The chain recombines TRBV29-1 with TRBJ1-2; 7 nucleotides align to TRBD1. CDR3 length equals 12 residues. The germline V gene encodes CDR1 SQVTM and CDR2 ANQGSEA. J gave up 2 bases and V 5 bases, and 2 bases lay outside the gene matches.

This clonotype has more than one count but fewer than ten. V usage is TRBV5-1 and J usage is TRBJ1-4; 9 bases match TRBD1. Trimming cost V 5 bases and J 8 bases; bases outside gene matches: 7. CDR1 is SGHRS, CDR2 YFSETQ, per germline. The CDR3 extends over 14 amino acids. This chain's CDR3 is CASRPDRGGEKLFF. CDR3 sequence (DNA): TGCGCCAGCAGGCCGGACAGGGGAGGGGAAAAACTGTTTTTT.

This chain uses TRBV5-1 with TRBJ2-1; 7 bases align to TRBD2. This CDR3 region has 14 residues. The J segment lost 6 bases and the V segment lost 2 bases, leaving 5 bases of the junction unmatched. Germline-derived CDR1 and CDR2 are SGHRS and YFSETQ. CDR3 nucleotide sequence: TGCGCCAGCAGCTTAACTAGCGTGGGCAATGAGCAGTTCTTC. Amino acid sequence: CASSLTSVGNEQFF.

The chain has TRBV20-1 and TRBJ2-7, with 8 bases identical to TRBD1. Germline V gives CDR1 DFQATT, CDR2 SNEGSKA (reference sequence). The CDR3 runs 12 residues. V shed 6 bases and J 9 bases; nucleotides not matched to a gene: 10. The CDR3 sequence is CSAADRVLGQYF. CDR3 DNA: TGCAGTGCCGCGGACAGGGTTTTGGGGCAGTACTTC.

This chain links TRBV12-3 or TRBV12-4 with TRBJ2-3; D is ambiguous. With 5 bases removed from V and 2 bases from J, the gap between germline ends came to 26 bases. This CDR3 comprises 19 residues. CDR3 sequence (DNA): TGTGCCAGCAGTACCCCGAATTTTGCCCGCGTCTATCACACAGATACGCAGTATTTT. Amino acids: CASSTPNFARVYHTDTQYF.

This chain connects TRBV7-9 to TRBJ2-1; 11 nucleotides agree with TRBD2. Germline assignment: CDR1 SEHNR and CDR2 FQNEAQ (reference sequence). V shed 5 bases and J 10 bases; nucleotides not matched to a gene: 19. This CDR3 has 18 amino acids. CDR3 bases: TGTGCCAGCAGCCCCCGTTCTAGCGGGAGGAACGGCTATGGCGAGCAGTTCTTC. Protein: CASSPRSSGRNGYGEQFF.

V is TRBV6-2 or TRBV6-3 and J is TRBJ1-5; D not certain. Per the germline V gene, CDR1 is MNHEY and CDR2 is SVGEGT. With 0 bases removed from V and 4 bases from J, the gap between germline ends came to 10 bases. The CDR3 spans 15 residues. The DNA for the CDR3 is TGTGCCAGCAGTTACTCAGGAGGGTATAATCAGCCCCAGCATTTT. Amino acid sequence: CASSYSGGYNQPQHF.

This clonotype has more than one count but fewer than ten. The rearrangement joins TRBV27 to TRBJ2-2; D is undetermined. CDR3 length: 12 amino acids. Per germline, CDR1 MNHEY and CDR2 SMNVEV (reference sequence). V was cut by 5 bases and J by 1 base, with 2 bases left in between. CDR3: CASSQNTGELFF. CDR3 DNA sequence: TGTGCCAGCAGTCAGAACACCGGGGAGCTGTTTTTT.

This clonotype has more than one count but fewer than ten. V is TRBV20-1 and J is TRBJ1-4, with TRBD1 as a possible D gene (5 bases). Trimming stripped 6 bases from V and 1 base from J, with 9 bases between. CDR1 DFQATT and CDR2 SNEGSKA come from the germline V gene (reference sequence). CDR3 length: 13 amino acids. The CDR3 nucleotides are TGCAGTGCAAACCAGGGAACTAATGAAAAACTGTTTTTT. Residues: CSANQGTNEKLFF.